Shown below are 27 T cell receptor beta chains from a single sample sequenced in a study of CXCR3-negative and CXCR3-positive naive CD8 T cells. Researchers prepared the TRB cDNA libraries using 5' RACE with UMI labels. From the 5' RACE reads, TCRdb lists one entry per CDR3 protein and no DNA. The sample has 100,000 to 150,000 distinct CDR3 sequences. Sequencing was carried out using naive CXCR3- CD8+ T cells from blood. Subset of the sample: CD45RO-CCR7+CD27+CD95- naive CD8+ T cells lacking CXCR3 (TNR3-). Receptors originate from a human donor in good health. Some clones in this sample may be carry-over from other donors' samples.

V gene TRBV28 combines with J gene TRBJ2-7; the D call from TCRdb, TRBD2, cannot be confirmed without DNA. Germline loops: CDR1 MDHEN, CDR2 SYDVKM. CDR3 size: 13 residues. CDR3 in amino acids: CASTVGGKAEQYF.

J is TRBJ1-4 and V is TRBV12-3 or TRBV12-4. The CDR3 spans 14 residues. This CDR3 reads CASSSPVLSDELFF.

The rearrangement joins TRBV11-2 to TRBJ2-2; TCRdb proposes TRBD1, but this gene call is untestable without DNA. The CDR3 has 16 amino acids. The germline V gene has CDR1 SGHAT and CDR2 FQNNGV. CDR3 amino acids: CASSPPDRVGTGELFF.

The CDR3 loop is CATSRGQGSYEQYF. The V call is TRBV15, the J call TRBJ2-7. Germline CDR1 reads LNHNV; CDR2 reads YYDKDF (reference sequence). This CDR3 is 14 amino acids long. Looking up the rest from reference TRBV15 and TRBJ2-7 gives the full variable domain: DAMVIQNPRYQVTQFGKPVTLSCSQTLNHNVMYWYQQKSSQAPKLLFHYYDKDFNNEADTPDNFQSRRPNTSFCFLDIRSPGLGDTAMYLCATSRGQGSYEQYFGPGTRLTVT.

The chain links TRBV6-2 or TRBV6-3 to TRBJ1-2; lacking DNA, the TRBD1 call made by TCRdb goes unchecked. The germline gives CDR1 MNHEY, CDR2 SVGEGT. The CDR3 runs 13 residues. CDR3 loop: CASSYEYRGGYTF.

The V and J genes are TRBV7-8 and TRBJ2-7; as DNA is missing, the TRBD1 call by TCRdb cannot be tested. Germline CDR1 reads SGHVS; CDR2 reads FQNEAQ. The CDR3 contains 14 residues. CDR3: CASRQGANSYEQYF.

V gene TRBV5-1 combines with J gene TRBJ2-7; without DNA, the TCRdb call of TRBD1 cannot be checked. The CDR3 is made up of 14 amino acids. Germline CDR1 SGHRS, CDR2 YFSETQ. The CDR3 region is CASRSGTGVDEQYF.

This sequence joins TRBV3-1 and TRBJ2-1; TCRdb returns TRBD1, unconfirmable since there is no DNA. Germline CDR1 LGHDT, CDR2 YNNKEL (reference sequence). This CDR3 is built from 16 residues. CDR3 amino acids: CASSHGGTLLGDEQFF.

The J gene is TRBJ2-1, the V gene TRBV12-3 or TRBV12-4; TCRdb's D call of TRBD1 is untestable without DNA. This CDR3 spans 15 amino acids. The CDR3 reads CASSRPTGSYNEQFF.

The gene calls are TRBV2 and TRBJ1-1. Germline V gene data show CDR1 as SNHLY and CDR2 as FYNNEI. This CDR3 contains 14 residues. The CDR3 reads CASSDSYPATEAFF.

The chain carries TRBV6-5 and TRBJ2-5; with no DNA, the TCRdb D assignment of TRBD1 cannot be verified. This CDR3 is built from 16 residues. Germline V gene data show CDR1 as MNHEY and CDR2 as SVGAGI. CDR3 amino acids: CASSRPGYRVKETQYF.

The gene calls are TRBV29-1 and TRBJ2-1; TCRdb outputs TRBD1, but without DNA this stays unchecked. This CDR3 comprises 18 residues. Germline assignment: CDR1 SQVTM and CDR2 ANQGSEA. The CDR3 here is CSVEPAPDRGVTSGEQFF.

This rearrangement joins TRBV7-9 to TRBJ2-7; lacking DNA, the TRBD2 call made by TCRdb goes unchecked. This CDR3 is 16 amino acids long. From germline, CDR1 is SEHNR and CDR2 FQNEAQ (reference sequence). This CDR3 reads CASSLAAGGISYEQYF.

This chain's CDR3 is CASSLAAGFYNEQFF. The rearrangement links TRBV7-3 to TRBJ2-1; no DNA is available, so the TRBD2 call from TCRdb remains unchecked. This CDR3 has 15 amino acids. The germline CDR1 and CDR2 sequences are SGHTA and FQGTGA.

The CDR3 sequence is CASGASPRVRAFF. J is TRBJ1-1 and V is TRBV25-1. The CDR3 is 13 residues long. Germline V gives CDR1 MGHDK, CDR2 SYGVNS.

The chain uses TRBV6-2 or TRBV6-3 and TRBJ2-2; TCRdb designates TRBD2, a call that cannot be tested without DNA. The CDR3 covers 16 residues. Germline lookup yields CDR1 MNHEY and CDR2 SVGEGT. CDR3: CASSSLGALGPGELFF.

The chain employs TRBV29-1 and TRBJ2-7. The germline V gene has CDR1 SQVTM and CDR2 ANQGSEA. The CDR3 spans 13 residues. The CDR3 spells CSVAADSPYEQYF.

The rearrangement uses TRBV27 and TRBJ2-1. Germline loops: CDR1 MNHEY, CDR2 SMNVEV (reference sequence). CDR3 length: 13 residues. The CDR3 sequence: CASSFRTFGFQFF.

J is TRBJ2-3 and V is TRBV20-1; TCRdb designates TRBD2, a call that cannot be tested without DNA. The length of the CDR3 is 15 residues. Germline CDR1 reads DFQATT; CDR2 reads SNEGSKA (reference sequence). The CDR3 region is CSAGGTSVSSLAQYF.

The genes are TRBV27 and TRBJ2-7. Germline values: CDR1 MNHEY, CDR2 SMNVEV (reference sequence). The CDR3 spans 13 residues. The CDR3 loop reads CASSLYPNREQYF.

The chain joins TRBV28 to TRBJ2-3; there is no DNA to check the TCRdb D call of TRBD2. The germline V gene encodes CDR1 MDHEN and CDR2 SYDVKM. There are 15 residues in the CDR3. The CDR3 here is CASSASGRRSDTQYF.

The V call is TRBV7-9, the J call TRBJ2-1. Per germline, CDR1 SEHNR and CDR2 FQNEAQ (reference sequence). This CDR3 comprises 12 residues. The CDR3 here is CASSSLNHEQFF.

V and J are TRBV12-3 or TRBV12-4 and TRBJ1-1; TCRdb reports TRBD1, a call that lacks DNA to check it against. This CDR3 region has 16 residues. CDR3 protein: CASSLIEAGFITEAFF.

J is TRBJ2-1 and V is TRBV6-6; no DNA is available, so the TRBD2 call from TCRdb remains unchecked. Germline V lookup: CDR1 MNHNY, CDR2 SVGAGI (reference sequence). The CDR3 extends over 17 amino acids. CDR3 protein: CASSYSMITGGGDEQFF.

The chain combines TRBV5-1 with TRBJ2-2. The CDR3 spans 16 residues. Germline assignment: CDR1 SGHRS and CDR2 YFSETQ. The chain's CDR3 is CASSLASTISTGELFF.

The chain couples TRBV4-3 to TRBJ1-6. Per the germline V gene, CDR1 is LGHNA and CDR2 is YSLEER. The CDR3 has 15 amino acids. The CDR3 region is CASSQEHLNNSPLHF.

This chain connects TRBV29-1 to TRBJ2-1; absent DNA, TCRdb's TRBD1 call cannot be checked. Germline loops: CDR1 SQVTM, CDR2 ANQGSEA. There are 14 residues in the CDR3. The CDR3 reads CSGTGTVSYNEQFF.